The rows below give T cell receptor beta chains drawn from one sample of a study of OX40 agonist ivuxolimab in advanced cancers. Some clones are missing from TCRdb's copy, which holds only in-frame ones; the method was immunoSEQ multiplex PCR. The repertoire holds about 50,000 clones, with about 90% as singletons. This material consisted of CD4+ or CD8+ T cells sorted from blood, taken in a trial of the OX40 agonist ivuxolimab. Receptors were obtained from an adult with an advanced solid tumor such as melanoma, head and neck, liver or kidney cancer. The CDR3 runs from the conserved cysteine through the conserved F or W. A D gene is named only where the DNA matches it firmly. Only some rows state a clone size, as once, few, many or a class for expanded clones.

V: TRBV27; D: -; size: -; J: TRBJ1-2; CDR3: CASRTDSGYGYTF; DNA: TGTGCCAGCAGAACGGACAGTGGGTATGGCTACACCTTC
V: TRBV7-8; D: -; size: -; J: TRBJ1-2; CDR3: CASSPIARGERDYGYTF; DNA: TGTGCCAGCAGCCCAATAGCTCGCGGGGAGCGCGACTATGGCTACACCTTC
V: TRBV9; D: -; size: -; J: TRBJ1-1; CDR3: CASSEGRMNTEAFF; DNA: TGTGCCAGCAGCGAGGGACGCATGAACACTGAAGCTTTCTTT
V: TRBV10-3; D: -; size: -; J: TRBJ1-1; CDR3: CAISDYKRTTVTPEAFF; DNA: TGTGCCATCAGTGATTACAAACGAACGACAGTTACCCCCGAAGCTTTCTTT
V: TRBV7-9; D: -; size: -; J: TRBJ2-3; CDR3: CASRPPGGTDTQYF; DNA: TGTGCCAGCAGACCCCCCGGAGGCACAGATACGCAGTATTTT
V: TRBV19; D: -; size: -; J: TRBJ1-1; CDR3: CASSIDPRGTEAFF; DNA: TGTGCCAGTAGTATAGATCCGAGGGGAACTGAAGCTTTCTTT
V: TRBV7-9; D: -; size: -; J: TRBJ2-1; CDR3: CASSMLGPTQFF; DNA: TGTGCCAGCAGCATGCTCGGACCAACGCAGTTCTTC
V: TRBV5-1; D: -; size: -; J: TRBJ1-2; CDR3: CASSRHDPLLRGDGYTF; DNA: TGCGCCAGCAGCCGCCACGACCCGCTTTTGAGGGGCGATGGCTACACCTTC
V: TRBV6-6; D: TRBD1; size: -; J: TRBJ1-2; CDR3: CASSYYTGAHYGYTF; DNA: TGTGCCAGCAGTTACTACACAGGGGCCCACTATGGCTACACCTTC
V: TRBV13; D: TRBD1; size: -; J: TRBJ1-1; CDR3: CASSLVRDRGLNTEAFF; DNA: TGTGCCAGCAGCTTAGTAAGGGACAGGGGGTTGAACACTGAAGCTTTCTTT
V: TRBV27; D: -; size: -; J: TRBJ2-2; CDR3: CASSLAGASNTGELFF; DNA: TGTGCCAGCAGTTTAGCGGGGGCATCTAACACCGGGGAGCTGTTTTTT
V: TRBV27; D: TRBD1; size: -; J: TRBJ1-5; CDR3: CASSLTGLEPQHF; DNA: TGTGCCAGCAGTTTGACAGGGTTGGAGCCCCAGCATTTT
V: TRBV9; D: -; size: once; J: TRBJ2-7; CDR3: CASSVEVFPREQYF; DNA: TGTGCCAGCAGCGTAGAAGTCTTCCCCCGCGAGCAGTACTTC
V: TRBV11-3; D: -; size: -; J: TRBJ2-1; CDR3: CASSLEGNEQFF; DNA: TGTGCCAGCAGCTTAGAGGGGAATGAGCAGTTCTTC
V: TRBV19; D: -; size: -; J: TRBJ1-5; CDR3: CASSEGDQPQHF; DNA: TGTGCCAGTAGTGAAGGGGATCAGCCCCAGCATTTT
V: TRBV28; D: -; size: -; J: TRBJ2-1; CDR3: CASSEGLASLSRNEQFF; DNA: TGTGCCAGCAGTGAGGGGTTGGCCTCCCTTTCTCGGAATGAGCAGTTCTTC
V: TRBV14; D: -; size: -; J: TRBJ2-1; CDR3: CASSQEVSLAIYNEQFF; DNA: TGTGCCAGCAGCCAAGAGGTCAGCCTAGCTATCTACAATGAGCAGTTCTTC
V: TRBV5-6; D: TRBD1; size: -; J: TRBJ2-1; CDR3: CASNRQGHEQFF; DNA: TGTGCCAGCAACAGACAGGGCCATGAGCAGTTCTTC
V: TRBV7-2; D: TRBD1; size: -; J: TRBJ2-7; CDR3: CASSFFTGAAYEQYF; DNA: TGTGCCAGCAGCTTTTTTACAGGGGCAGCCTACGAGCAGTACTTC
V: TRBV11-2; D: -; size: -; J: TRBJ1-1; CDR3: CASSLPGGVNTEAFF; DNA: TGTGCCAGCAGCCTGCCGGGGGGCGTTAACACTGAAGCTTTCTTT
V: TRBV19; D: -; size: -; J: TRBJ1-1; CDR3: CATQWGNMNTEAFF; DNA: TGTGCCACCCAATGGGGGAATATGAACACTGAAGCTTTCTTT
V: TRBV29-1; D: TRBD1; size: -; J: TRBJ1-2; CDR3: CSVEMQGASYGYTF; DNA: TGCAGCGTTGAAATGCAGGGGGCAAGCTATGGCTACACCTTC
V: TRBV14; D: -; size: -; J: TRBJ2-3; CDR3: CASSQEIFTDTQYF; DNA: TGTGCCAGCAGCCAAGAGATCTTCACAGATACGCAGTATTTT
V: TRBV7-9; D: -; size: -; J: TRBJ2-5; CDR3: CASSLIGAQETQYF; DNA: TGTGCCAGCAGCTTAATCGGGGCCCAAGAGACCCAGTACTTC
V: TRBV4-2; D: TRBD2; size: medium-sized; J: TRBJ2-1; CDR3: CASSQDRSSGGEQFF; DNA: TGTGCCAGCAGCCAAGATCGATCCAGCGGGGGTGAGCAGTTCTTC
V: TRBV27; D: -; size: -; J: TRBJ2-3; CDR3: CASSSRGRTDTQYF; DNA: TGTGCCAGCAGTTCGCGGGGCCGCACAGATACGCAGTATTTT
V: TRBV2; D: TRBD1; size: -; J: TRBJ1-4; CDR3: CASTAGQGNEKLFF; DNA: TGTGCCAGCACAGCCGGACAGGGGAATGAAAAACTGTTTTTT
V: TRBV5-4; D: TRBD1; size: -; J: TRBJ1-2; CDR3: CASSELGQNYGYTF; DNA: TGTGCCAGCAGCGAGTTGGGACAGAACTATGGCTACACCTTC
V: TRBV5-5; D: -; size: -; J: TRBJ1-1; CDR3: CASSQGPANTEAFF; DNA: TGTGCCAGCAGCCAAGGACCCGCGAACACTGAAGCTTTCTTT
V: TRBV7-8; D: -; size: -; J: TRBJ2-7; CDR3: CASRLEGELYEQYF; DNA: TGTGCCAGCCGCCTTGAGGGGGAACTGTACGAGCAGTACTTC
V: TRBV4-2; D: -; size: -; J: TRBJ1-2; CDR3: CASSQNSNYGYTF; DNA: TGTGCCAGCAGCCAAAACAGTAACTATGGCTACACCTTC
V: TRBV19; D: -; size: -; J: TRBJ2-7; CDR3: CASSGPGREDEQYF; DNA: TGTGCCAGTAGTGGCCCAGGCAGGGAGGACGAGCAGTACTTC
V: TRBV6-6; D: -; size: -; J: TRBJ1-1; CDR3: CASSYGQAQAFF; DNA: TGTGCCAGCAGTTACGGGCAGGCTCAAGCTTTCTTT
V: TRBV5-5; D: -; size: -; J: TRBJ2-5; CDR3: CASSSNKGETQYF; DNA: TGTGCCAGCAGCTCGAACAAAGGAGAGACCCAGTACTTC
V: TRBV4-1; D: TRBD1; size: -; J: TRBJ1-4; CDR3: CASSQGQGATNEKLFF; DNA: TGCGCCAGCAGCCAGGGACAGGGTGCAACTAATGAAAAACTGTTTTTT
V: TRBV27; D: TRBD1; size: -; J: TRBJ1-2; CDR3: CASSRDRGNYGYTF; DNA: TGTGCCAGCAGCAGGGACAGGGGGAACTATGGCTACACCTTC
V: TRBV4-1; D: -; size: few; J: TRBJ1-5; CDR3: CASSQESRENQPQHF; DNA: TGCGCCAGCAGCCAAGAATCGCGGGAGAATCAGCCCCAGCATTTT
V: TRBV30; D: -; size: -; J: TRBJ2-7; CDR3: CAWSGDNYEQYF; DNA: TGTGCCTGGAGTGGAGACAACTACGAGCAGTACTTC
V: TRBV6-6; D: -; size: -; J: TRBJ2-1; CDR3: CASSYSSGDYNEQFF; DNA: TGTGCCAGCAGTTACTCGTCGGGGGATTACAATGAGCAGTTCTTC
V: TRBV27; D: -; size: -; J: TRBJ1-5; CDR3: CASSLGGGGLQPQHF; DNA: TGTGCCAGCAGTTTGGGAGGCGGGGGTTTACAGCCCCAGCATTTT
V: TRBV13; D: TRBD2; size: -; J: TRBJ2-6; CDR3: CASNFGGDGANVLTF; DNA: TGTGCCAGCAACTTTGGGGGGGACGGGGCCAACGTCCTGACTTTC